The 7 T cell receptor beta chains presented below share a single source sample, sequenced in a study of radiotherapy plus CTLA-4 blockade in lung cancer. TCRdb keeps only in-frame clones here, not all; method: immunoSEQ multiplex PCR. The table lists about 72,000 clones, approximately 82% of them singletons. Specimen: peripheral blood, collected from a patient treated with radiotherapy plus ipilimumab. Receptors originate from a human donor with non-small cell lung cancer who had a partial response to radiotherapy plus ipilimumab.

V is TRBV7-9 and J is TRBJ1-1; D not certain. Per the germline V gene, CDR1 is SEHNR and CDR2 is FQNEAQ (reference sequence). The ends were cut back, 4 bases at V and 4 bases at J, with 10 bases in the middle. The CDR3 covers 13 residues. The CDR3 region has the DNA TGTGCCAGCAGCTCCCCTTCGCGCACTGAAGCTTTCTTT. This sequence encodes CASSSPSRTEAFF.

V is TRBV6-6 and J is TRBJ1-1; possible D gene TRBD1, 6 bases. V was clipped by 6 bases and J by 3 bases, with 17 bases between them. The germline CDR1 and CDR2 sequences are MNHNY and SVGAGI (reference sequence). The CDR3 consists of 15 residues. The CDR3 sequence is CASSLSQGSDTEAFF. CDR3 nucleotides: TGTGCCAGCAGCCTATCACAGGGTTCGGACACTGAAGCTTTCTTT.

This clone was recorded a few times. The J gene is TRBJ2-1, the V gene TRBV9, with 8 bases lining up with TRBD2. Germline V gives CDR1 SGDLS, CDR2 YYNGEE. V was pared by 2 bases and J by 8 bases, with 6 bases of the junction left unmatched. This CDR3 contains 14 residues. The CDR3 coding sequence is TGTGCCAGCAGCGTGAGCGGGAGAATCCATGAGCAGTTCTTC. As protein: CASSVSGRIHEQFF. The whole variable domain, remainder taken from reference TRBV9 and TRBJ2-1, is DSGVTQTPKHLITATGQRVTLRCSPRSGDLSVYWYQQSLDQGLQFLIQYYNGEERAKGNILERFSAQQFPDLHSELNLSSLELGDSALYFCASSVSGRIHEQFFGPGTRLTVL.

The V call is TRBV19, the J call TRBJ2-2; 10 nucleotides line up with TRBD1. The V gene's germline CDR1 is LNHDA and CDR2 SQIVND (reference sequence). The CDR3 has 15 amino acids. V trimming: 4 bases; J trimming: 7 bases; junction bases outside the gene matches: 6. CDR3 region: CASSKGQGYSGELFF. CDR3 DNA sequence: TGTGCCAGTAGTAAGGGACAGGGGTATAGCGGGGAGCTGTTTTTT.

CDR3 amino acids: CASSGTGGNYGYTF. The DNA of the CDR3 is TGTGCCAGCAGCGGGACAGGGGGCAACTATGGCTACACCTTC. V and J are TRBV5-6 and TRBJ1-2; 12 bases line up with TRBD1. Germline assignment: CDR1 SGHDT and CDR2 YYEEEE. The CDR3 length is 14 residues. V lost 4 bases to trimming and J lost 2 bases; unmatched junction nucleotides: 0.

The rearrangement joins TRBV27 to TRBJ2-7, with 12 bases identical to TRBD2. Losses at the gene ends were 3 bases for V and 6 bases for J; bases not matched to a gene: 6. In germline, CDR1 is MNHEY, CDR2 SMNVEV (reference sequence). The CDR3 has 15 residues. As DNA, the CDR3 is TGTGCCAGCAGTTTTGTACTAGCGGGAGGTCTCGAGCAGTACTTC. It yields the protein CASSFVLAGGLEQYF.

The V call is TRBV5-1, the J call TRBJ2-7; no definite D call. The CDR3 consists of 14 residues. Germline V gene lookup returns CDR1 SGHRS and CDR2 YFSETQ. V lost 0 bases and J 3 bases, leaving 10 bases between the germline ends. The CDR3 DNA reads as TGCGCCAGCAGCTTGGGGGCAGTTTTCTACGAGCAGTACTTC. Translated, it gives CASSLGAVFYEQYF.